This is a list of T cell receptor beta chains from one sample in a study of T cell changes during pregnancy in multiple sclerosis. Produced via immunoSEQ multiplex PCR; TCRdb's table is partial and in-frame only. The sample comprises 45,000 to 65,000 clones, about 92% of which are singletons, and about 0.6% rests with the top ten. Sample: CD4+ T cells from peripheral blood mononuclear cells, taken after pregnancy. The receptors here all came from a female donor with multiple sclerosis, enrolled in a pregnancy study. The CDR3 runs from the conserved cysteine through the conserved F or W. Fields, in order: J gene, clone size, V gene, D gene, CDR3 protein, CDR3 DNA. D genes are given only for firm matches. Not every row has a clone size; where given, it reads once, few, many or a size class.

>TRBJ1-1|once|TRBV7-9|-
CASTPTRGTEAFF
TGTGCCAGCACCCCCACCCGGGGAACTGAAGCTTTCTTT
>TRBJ2-5|-|TRBV18|TRBD2
CASSPRGGETQYF
TGTGCCAGCTCCCCCCGGGGAGGGGAGACCCAGTACTTC
>TRBJ1-5|-|TRBV10-3|-
CASGGGLGNQPQHF
TGTGCCAGTGGGGGAGGACTAGGCAATCAGCCCCAGCATTTT
>TRBJ2-7|-|TRBV2|-
CASSRDIQSYEQYF
TGTGCCAGCAGTAGGGACATCCAGAGCTACGAGCAGTACTTC
>TRBJ1-2|-|TRBV29-1|-
CSVEERKAQEYGYTF
TGCAGCGTTGAAGAGAGAAAAGCACAGGAATATGGCTACACCTTC
>TRBJ1-1|-|TRBV18|-
CASSGVWGGTEAFF
TGTGCCAGCTCAGGGGTATGGGGGGGCACTGAAGCTTTCTTT
>TRBJ1-2|-|TRBV25-1|TRBD1
CASSGPGQGARGYTF
TGTGCCAGCAGTGGACCGGGACAGGGGGCTCGAGGCTACACCTTC
>TRBJ2-1|-|TRBV5-6|TRBD2
CASSREIAGRGNEQFF
TGTGCCAGCAGTAGGGAAATAGCGGGAAGAGGCAATGAGCAGTTCTTC
>TRBJ2-1|-|TRBV18|-
CASSAGTYNEQFF
TGTGCCAGCTCGGCCGGGACTTACAATGAGCAGTTCTTC
>TRBJ1-5|-|TRBV19|TRBD1
CASAAGTGTRDSNQPQHF
TGTGCCAGCGCTGCCGGGACAGGGACCAGAGATAGCAATCAGCCCCAGCATTTT
>TRBJ1-5|-|TRBV6-1|-
CASTEGGGWVSNQPQHF
TGTGCCAGCACTGAAGGGGGGGGTTGGGTGAGCAATCAGCCCCAGCATTTT
>TRBJ1-1|-|TRBV9|TRBD1
CASSVEPGGNTEAFF
TGTGCCAGCAGCGTAGAGCCAGGGGGGAACACTGAAGCTTTCTTT
>TRBJ2-7|-|TRBV5-4|-
CASSRGDSYEQYF
TGTGCCAGCAGCCGCGGGGACTCCTACGAGCAGTACTTC
>TRBJ2-1|-|TRBV5-1|TRBD2
CASSWLAGPSGDEQFF
TGCGCCAGCAGCTGGCTAGCGGGCCCAAGTGGCGATGAGCAGTTCTTC